A selection of T cell receptor beta chains follows, all from one sample in a study of immune evolution from preneoplasia to lung adenocarcinoma. Sequencing used immunoSEQ multiplex PCR; TCRdb keeps in-frame clones, though not all of them. Altogether some 4,200 clones are present, over 75% being singletons, with the ten largest covering around 8%. Sequenced input: FFPE lung adenocarcinoma in situ tissue. These receptors originate from a person aged 60-79 years with lung adenocarcinoma. The CDR3 runs from the conserved cysteine through the conserved F or W. D genes are given only for firm matches. Size values are once, few and many counts, or a class for expanded clones, and some rows have none.

D	V	size	length	J	CDR3	DNA
-	TRBV13	few	17	TRBJ2-3	CASSLDSGDPSTDTQYF	TGTGCCAGCAGCTTAGACTCCGGTGATCCAAGCACAGATACGCAGTATTTT
-	TRBV7-6	-	15	TRBJ2-3	CASSLGLSSTDTQYF	TGTGCCAGCAGCTTAGGGCTTTCTAGCACAGATACGCAGTATTTT
-	TRBV6-5	-	12	TRBJ1-5	CASSLGNQPQHF	TGTGCCAGCAGTTTAGGGAATCAGCCCCAGCATTTT
TRBD1	TRBV9	-	14	TRBJ1-2	CASSAEDRGLGYTF	TGTGCCAGCAGCGCAGAAGACAGGGGGCTCGGCTACACCTTC
-	TRBV9	once	15	TRBJ2-1	CASSVGFSSYNEQFF	TGTGCCAGCAGCGTAGGCTTTAGCTCCTACAATGAGCAGTTCTTC
TRBD1	TRBV5-6	-	14	TRBJ2-5	CASSPGTDQETQYF	TGTGCCAGCAGCCCAGGGACAGACCAAGAGACCCAGTACTTC
-	TRBV9	-	13	TRBJ1-6	CASSVDPDSPLHF	TGTGCCAGCAGCGTAGATCCGGATTCACCCCTCCACTTT
TRBD1	TRBV10-3	-	14	TRBJ2-3	CAISVDRGRDTQYF	TGTGCCATCAGTGTAGACAGGGGTCGCGATACGCAGTATTTT
TRBD2	TRBV11-2	-	16	TRBJ2-3	CASSSGERGGTDTQYF	TGTGCCAGCAGCTCCGGGGAGCGGGGGGGCACAGATACGCAGTATTTT
-	TRBV4-3	-	14	TRBJ2-1	CASSNLDRYNEQFF	TGCGCCAGCAGCAACCTTGACAGATACAATGAGCAGTTCTTC
-	TRBV23-1	-	14	TRBJ1-2	CASSQDSINYGYTF	TGCGCCAGCAGTCAGGACAGCATTAACTATGGCTACACCTTC
TRBD1	TRBV28	-	14	TRBJ1-6	CASSPTGDNSPLHF	TGTGCCAGCAGTCCCACAGGGGACAATTCACCCCTCCACTTT
-	TRBV28	-	12	TRBJ1-5	CASTMWDQPQHF	TGTGCCAGCACCATGTGGGATCAGCCCCAGCATTTT
-	TRBV9	-	12	TRBJ2-7	CASKVPAYEQYF	TGTGCCAGCAAGGTCCCGGCCTACGAGCAGTACTTC
-	TRBV28	-	15	TRBJ2-1	CASSISIKGHGEQFF	TGTGCCAGCAGTATATCAATAAAGGGACATGGAGAGCAGTTCTTC
-	TRBV5-5	once	13	TRBJ1-2	CASSFGRGYGYTF	TGTGCCAGCAGCTTTGGGAGGGGGTATGGCTACACCTTC
-	TRBV11-2	-	17	TRBJ1-2	CASSLDSDRGSNYGYTF	TGTGCCAGCAGCTTAGATAGCGACCGCGGCTCTAACTATGGCTACACCTTC
TRBD1	TRBV9	-	16	TRBJ2-3	CASSVDGRGSTDTQYF	TGTGCCAGCAGCGTAGACGGCAGGGGGAGCACAGATACGCAGTATTTT
TRBD1	TRBV2	few	14	TRBJ1-6	CASSGGQGISPLHF	TGTGCCAGCAGTGGGGGACAGGGGATATCACCCCTCCACTTT
TRBD2	TRBV11-1	-	16	TRBJ2-2	CASSPTSGGPPGELFF	TGTGCCAGCAGCCCAACTAGCGGGGGCCCTCCCGGGGAGCTGTTTTTT
-	TRBV5-1	-	13	TRBJ2-7	CASSSQSSYEQYF	TGCGCCAGCAGCTCACAAAGCTCCTACGAGCAGTACTTC
TRBD1	TRBV6-4	few	16	TRBJ2-1	CASSERPGQGYNEQFF	TGTGCCAGCAGTGAACGACCGGGACAGGGCTACAATGAGCAGTTCTTC
-	TRBV5-4	-	13	TRBJ2-7	CASSLRGAYEQYF	TGTGCCAGCAGCTTGAGGGGAGCCTACGAGCAGTACTTC
TRBD1	TRBV28	-	14	TRBJ2-2	CAAVDRANTGELFF	TGTGCCGCAGTGGACAGGGCGAACACCGGGGAGCTGTTTTTT
-	TRBV14	few	13	TRBJ1-2	CASSPNTGSGYTF	TGTGCCAGCAGCCCAAACACAGGGAGTGGCTACACCTTC
-	TRBV7-2	-	13	TRBJ1-2	CASSAPGPYGYTF	TGTGCCAGCAGCGCCCCCGGGCCCTATGGCTACACCTTC
-	TRBV11-1	-	12	TRBJ1-2	CASSGYDSGYTF	TGTGCCAGCAGCGGGTATGATTCTGGCTACACCTTC
-	TRBV28	-	12	TRBJ1-2	CASSRGQSGYTF	TGTGCCAGCAGTAGAGGGCAGAGCGGCTACACCTTC
TRBD1	TRBV5-4	-	16	TRBJ1-1	CASSWGGGQGGTEAFF	TGTGCCAGCAGTTGGGGGGGAGGACAGGGTGGGACTGAAGCTTTCTTT
-	TRBV4-1	-	13	TRBJ1-1	CASSLILNTEAFF	TGCGCCAGCAGCCTTATACTGAACACTGAAGCTTTCTTT
-	TRBV11-1	-	12	TRBJ1-1	CASSQDNTEAFF	TGTGCCAGCAGTCAAGATAACACTGAAGCTTTCTTT
-	TRBV5-4	-	15	TRBJ2-3	CASSTASVQTDTQYF	TGTGCCAGCAGCACAGCTAGCGTCCAGACAGATACGCAGTATTTT
-	TRBV10-2	once	11	TRBJ2-5	CASRRRETQYF	TGCGCCAGCAGAAGAAGGGAGACCCAGTACTTC
TRBD2	TRBV2	-	14	TRBJ2-3	CASTPAGGTDTQYF	TGTGCCAGCACTCCAGCGGGGGGGACAGATACGCAGTATTTT
-	TRBV27	-	14	TRBJ2-5	CASSLFGDQETQYF	TGTGCCAGCAGTTTATTCGGGGACCAAGAGACCCAGTACTTC
-	TRBV6-1	-	13	TRBJ1-2	CASSEARGLKNTF	TGTGCCAGCAGTGAAGCGCGAGGATTGAAAAACACCTTC
-	TRBV10-3	large	16	TRBJ1-5	CATQRAEGYSNQPQHF	TGTGCCACCCAAAGGGCCGAGGGTTATAGCAATCAGCCCCAGCATTTT
-	TRBV27	-	15	TRBJ1-5	CASRSQGAGNQPQHF	TGTGCCAGCAGATCCCAAGGGGCAGGGAATCAGCCCCAGCATTTT
TRBD1	TRBV12-5	-	17	TRBJ2-5	CASGLASTGGRQETQYF	TGTGCTAGTGGTTTGGCGTCGACAGGGGGCCGTCAAGAGACCCAGTACTTC
-	TRBV11-1	-	12	TRBJ2-7	CASSRSPYEQYF	TGTGCCAGCAGTCGGTCTCCCTACGAGCAGTACTTC
-	TRBV4-2	-	15	TRBJ1-2	CASSQGHREGNGYTF	TGTGCCAGCAGCCAGGGTCACCGGGAGGGAAATGGCTACACCTTC
TRBD1	TRBV9	few	14	TRBJ2-1	CASSGWGTGLEQFF	TGTGCCAGCAGCGGATGGGGGACAGGGCTTGAGCAGTTCTTC
TRBD1	TRBV4-3	-	15	TRBJ1-6	CASSQDGTGGSPLHF	TGCGCCAGCAGCCAAGACGGGACAGGGGGTTCACCCCTCCACTTT
-	TRBV10-2	-	18	TRBJ1-6	CASSEPPGHGTYNSPLHF	TGCGCCAGCAGTGAGCCACCGGGACACGGGACGTATAATTCACCCCTCCACTTT
TRBD1	TRBV6-5	-	14	TRBJ1-2	CASSRGTGRGGYTF	TGTGCCAGCAGTAGGGGGACAGGGCGAGGTGGCTACACCTTC
-	TRBV9	-	13	TRBJ2-3	CASSRDPLNTQYF	TGTGCCAGCAGCCGGGACCCTCTAAATACGCAGTATTTT
TRBD2	TRBV9	-	15	TRBJ2-1	CASSRRSGGANEQFF	TGTGCCAGCAGCCGTAGATCCGGGGGGGCCAATGAGCAGTTCTTC
TRBD1	TRBV19	-	12	TRBJ2-1	CATRGQGNEQFF	TGTGCCACCCGAGGACAGGGCAATGAGCAGTTCTTC
TRBD2	TRBV7-9	-	16	TRBJ2-1	CASSQLAGGSYNEQFF	TGTGCCAGCAGCCAACTAGCGGGGGGGTCCTACAATGAGCAGTTCTTC